Included here is one T cell receptor beta chain sequence, with context. Only in-frame clones appear in the TCRdb table, and some are missing; sequencing was by immunoSEQ multiplex PCR. Of roughly 400,000 clones in the sample, roughly 86% were seen once. These data are taken from a study of blood T cell repertoires in COVID-19. As for the study in general: Both acute and convalescent COVID-19 samples were obtained from the United States, Italy and Spain.

This sequence was found in a woman aged 55 to 70 with COVID-19, enrolled during active disease. Sequencing was performed on peripheral blood.

The CDR3 spells CASSSGRQLNTEAFF. The CDR3, as DNA: TGTGCCAGCAGCTCCGGTCGACAGTTGAACACTGAAGCTTTCTTT. This chain uses TRBV11-2 with TRBJ1-1; possible D gene TRBD1, 5 bases. Germline V lookup: CDR1 SGHAT, CDR2 FQNNGV. CDR3 length equals 15 residues. Deletions cut 4 bases from V and 0 bases from J, with 12 bases between.